The clone carrying this T cell receptor beta chain came up many times. The antigen is undetermined. The sample belongs to a study of T cell clones after liver transplantation. Overall study context: Post-transplant blood was tracked for graft-donor-reactive T cell clones identified in a pre-transplant mixed lymphocyte reaction. Patients counted as tolerant after at least one year off all immunosuppression, enzymes not exceeding twice normal. Draws occurred before transplant, before withdrawal, and after complete or failed withdrawal. General observations from the study: Low donor cell numbers restricted donor-reactive repertoire measurement in a couple of subjects.

Using immunoSEQ multiplex PCR, the repertoire was profiled, and TCRdb retains in-frame clones only, with some absent. The table includes approximately 68,000 clones, 80% detected once. This CDR3 spans 16 amino acids. Germline CDR1 reads MNHEY; CDR2 reads SVGAGI. V shed 0 bases, J shed 2 bases, and the junction held 3 bases outside the gene matches. The receptor's source is a human donor who received a liver transplant. Specimen: CD4+ T cells from blood, collected before liver transplant. This chain connects TRBV6-5 to TRBJ2-5, with 10 bases matching TRBD2. The CDR3 reads CASSYSPSGGQETQYF. CDR3 coding DNA: TGTGCCAGCAGTTACTCCCCTAGCGGGGGTCAAGAGACCCAGTACTTC.